These T cell receptor beta chains were read from a single sample in a study of siplizumab effects on memory and regulatory T cells. Assay: immunoSEQ multiplex PCR; the TCRdb copy retains only in-frame clones and omits some. The repertoire consists of roughly 62,000 clones, with 93% occurring once and the leading ten covering roughly two fifths. The specimen was CD8+ T cells sorted from blood. The receptors originated from a human donor in good health. The CDR3 runs from the conserved cysteine through the conserved F or W. Fields, in order: J gene, CDR3 length, clone size, D gene, V gene, CDR3 DNA, CDR3 protein. A D gene is named only where the DNA matches it firmly. Some rows mark clone size as missing; the rest say once, few, many or name a class of expanded clone.

TRBJ2-3 15 . . TRBV4-2 TGTGCCAGCAGCCAAGGGACGAATCCTGCAGATACGCAGTATTTT CASSQGTNPADTQYF
TRBJ1-2 14 . TRBD1 TRBV5-4 TGTGCCAGCAGCTTCGACAGGGCCGCCTATGGCTACACCTTC CASSFDRAAYGYTF
TRBJ2-1 15 . TRBD1 TRBV30 TGTGCCTGGATAGAGACAGGGCGCCCCTACAATGAGCAGTTCTTC CAWIETGRPYNEQFF
TRBJ2-3 15 . . TRBV7-3 TGTGCCAGCAGCTTAACAGCAGGAGGCACAGATACGCAGTATTTT CASSLTAGGTDTQYF
TRBJ1-2 13 . . TRBV6-5 TGTGCCAGCAGCCCCTTTCCTACCTATGGCTACACCTTC CASSPFPTYGYTF
TRBJ1-2 14 . TRBD1 TRBV5-4 TGTGCCAGCAGCTGGTCAGGGGGCAACTATGGCTACACCTTC CASSWSGGNYGYTF
TRBJ2-1 15 . TRBD2 TRBV10-2 TGCGCCAGCTTGATCGGGACTAGCGCTTACAATGAGCAGTTCTTC CASLIGTSAYNEQFF
TRBJ2-7 16 . TRBD1 TRBV30 TGTGCCTGGAGCGCTCTCCGACAGGGGCCCGTCTACGAGCAGTACTTC CAWSALRQGPVYEQYF
TRBJ2-5 18 . TRBD1 TRBV7-9 TGTGCCAGCAGCAAAGCGGGACAGGGGATTCCCCACAAAGAGACCCAGTACTTC CASSKAGQGIPHKETQYF
TRBJ2-5 14 few . TRBV6-5 TGTGCCAGCAGCCAGGCTGCAGGACAAGAGACCCAGTACTTC CASSQAAGQETQYF
TRBJ2-5 14 once . TRBV7-9 TGTGCCAGCAGCCCATCGGGCACGGAAGAGACCCAGTACTTC CASSPSGTEETQYF
TRBJ2-5 16 . TRBD2 TRBV9 TGTGCCAGCAGCGTTTGGTCAGCGGGAGCTCGTGAGGCCCAGTACTTC CASSVWSAGAREAQYF
TRBJ2-2 20 . . TRBV7-6 TGTGCCAGCAGCTTAGCGTCCCCGCTAGCGATAGGTACAAACACCGGGGAGCTGTTTTTT CASSLASPLAIGTNTGELFF
TRBJ1-5 14 . . TRBV5-4 TGTGCCAGCAGCTTGGGGGCAGGCAATCAGCCCCAGCATTTT CASSLGAGNQPQHF
TRBJ2-7 14 . . TRBV27 TGTGCCAGCAGTTTATCGCAGGGACCCTACGAGCAGTACTTC CASSLSQGPYEQYF
TRBJ2-1 14 . TRBD2 TRBV28 TGTGCCAGCCCACATAAGGCGGGAGGGAATGAGCAGTTCTTC CASPHKAGGNEQFF
TRBJ2-1 15 . . TRBV7-9 TGTGCCAGCATCCGAGGTCCTACAGGCTACAATGAGCAGTTCTTC CASIRGPTGYNEQFF
TRBJ1-1 15 . . TRBV4-2 TGTGCCAGCAGCCAAGATGACACAAGGAACACTGAAGCTTTCTTT CASSQDDTRNTEAFF
TRBJ2-3 16 . TRBD1 TRBV2 TGTGCCAGCAGTGAAGACAGGGGGTTTTCCACAGATACGCAGTATTTT CASSEDRGFSTDTQYF
TRBJ2-1 13 once TRBD1 TRBV2 TGTGCCAGTACCGGGACAGGGAGAAATGAGCAGTTCTTC CASTGTGRNEQFF
TRBJ2-1 15 . TRBD1 TRBV5-6 TGTGCCAGCAGCTTAGTGGACAGGGTGCCGGGAGAGCAGTTCTTC CASSLVDRVPGEQFF
TRBJ2-7 15 once TRBD2 TRBV27 TGTGCCAGCAGTTTTTCTAGCGGGAGCTCCTACGAGCAGTACTTC CASSFSSGSSYEQYF
TRBJ2-5 17 . TRBD1 TRBV5-6 TGTGCCAGCAGCTCCACCGGGACAGGGATATGGCAAGAGACCCAGTACTTC CASSSTGTGIWQETQYF
TRBJ2-1 14 once TRBD1 TRBV7-3 TGTGCCAGCAACGGACAGGGTCCCTACAATGAGCAGTTCTTC CASNGQGPYNEQFF
TRBJ1-2 16 few TRBD1 TRBV12-5 TGTGCTAGTGGTTTGTACCCCCGGGACAGAGTTTATGGCTACACCTTC CASGLYPRDRVYGYTF
TRBJ2-7 18 . TRBD2 TRBV7-9 TGTGCCAGCAGCCGGGCCCTAGCGGGAGCCCTCTTTCCTATCGAGCAGTACTTC CASSRALAGALFPIEQYF
TRBJ2-1 13 . . TRBV23-1 TGCGCCAGCAGTCACTCGGCGAACAATGAGCAGTTCTTC CASSHSANNEQFF
TRBJ2-1 14 . TRBD1 TRBV9 TGTGCCAGCAGCGCGGGACAGGGTTACAATGAGCAGTTCTTC CASSAGQGYNEQFF
TRBJ2-7 15 . . TRBV9 TGTGCCAGCAGCGTAGGCGGTGCGGGCTCCTACGAGCAGTACTTC CASSVGGAGSYEQYF
TRBJ2-7 13 . . TRBV7-9 TGTGCCAGCAGCTTACCCGCTAGCTACGAGCAGTACTTC CASSLPASYEQYF
TRBJ2-3 15 once TRBD2 TRBV7-3 TGTGCCAGCAGCTTAGGCCTAGCGGGGACAGATACGCAGTATTTT CASSLGLAGTDTQYF